Each of the 11 T cell receptor beta chains below was sequenced from the same sample in a study of T-cell reconstitution after alpha-beta-depleted transplantation in children. TCRbeta library construction was performed incorporating unique molecular identifiers. Each CDR3 protein gets one entry after TCRdb re-called the PCR reads with MiXCR. The data show about 90,000 distinct CDR3 sequences, 15% to 17% seen once. The sample in question was PBMCs, mostly from graft donor cells, obtained 180 days after TCRalphabeta/CD19-depleted stem cell transplant. All receptors derive from a male patient aged 2-15 years who had a stem cell transplant for acute lymphoblastic leukemia, so the T cells may come from the graft donor.

V and J are TRBV12-3 or TRBV12-4 and TRBJ2-5, with 7 nucleotides matching TRBD2. CDR3 length: 14 residues. After removal of 6 bases from V and 5 bases from J, the junction contained 9 bases not matched to a gene. The CDR3 reads CASSSGLVGETQYF. For the CDR3, the DNA is TGTGCCAGCAGCAGCGGACTAGTTGGGGAGACCCAGTACTTC.

V is TRBV12-3 or TRBV12-4 and J is TRBJ2-1; tentatively, D is TRBD1 or TRBD2 (5 bases each). Trimming left V 1 base short and J 2 bases short, with 9 bases between. The CDR3 loop spans 15 amino acids. CDR3 DNA: TGTGCCAGCAGTTTAGGAGGGGAACCCTACAATGAGCAGTTCTTC. Its translation: CASSLGGEPYNEQFF.

Here the CDR3 DNA reads TGTGCCAGCAGAACCGGGACAGGCACTGAAGCTTTCTTT. Amino acids: CASRTGTGTEAFF. This chain joins TRBV9 and TRBJ1-1, with 8 bases fitting TRBD1. The CDR3 covers 13 residues. Germline CDR1 is SGDLS and CDR2 is YYNGEE. The trim removed 5 bases at V and 4 bases at J, leaving 4 bases unmatched.

The chain uses TRBV12-3 or TRBV12-4 and TRBJ2-1; D could derive from TRBD1 or TRBD2 (6 bases each). There are 14 residues in the CDR3. The V and J ends lost 0 bases and 10 bases respectively, with 13 bases between them. In nucleotides, the CDR3 is TGTGCCAGCAGTTTAGCGCTGTTGGGGGGCGAGCAGTTCTTC. Encoded protein: CASSLALLGGEQFF.

This clonotype was seen once. The rearrangement links TRBV27 to TRBJ2-3, with 8 bases aligning to TRBD2. Germline V gene sequence: CDR1 MNHEY, CDR2 SMNVEV (reference sequence). This CDR3 has 18 residues. V lost 0 bases and J lost 0; bases outside the gene matches: 8. The CDR3 reads CASSLSDPSGSSTDTQYF. Here the CDR3 DNA reads TGTGCCAGCAGTTTATCCGACCCTAGCGGGTCGAGCACAGATACGCAGTATTTT.

In this sample, this clonotype turned up many times. J is TRBJ1-5 and V is TRBV4-2; no clear D. This CDR3 is 13 amino acids long. V was cut by 0 bases and J by 6 bases, with 6 bases left in between. Germline assignment: CDR1 LGHNA and CDR2 YNFKEQ. DNA of the CDR3: TGTGCCAGCAGCCAAGAAGATGGTCAGCCCCAGCATTTT. This gives the protein CASSQEDGQPQHF.

The genes are TRBV5-1 and TRBJ2-7; D remains ambiguous. Germline V gene data show CDR1 as SGHRS and CDR2 as YFSETQ. V lost 4 bases and J lost 1, with 12 bases in between. CDR3 length: 14 amino acids. The CDR3 DNA sequence: TGCGCCAGCAGCCCCGAAGCCAGGTCCTACGAGCAGTACTTC. It encodes CASSPEARSYEQYF.

This clonotype was seen repeatedly, ten times or more. This chain joins TRBV7-8 and TRBJ2-3; weak D call: TRBD2 (5 bases). The CDR3 is 16 amino acids. V lost 7 bases and J lost 3, with 20 bases in between. The germline gives CDR1 SGHVS, CDR2 FQNEAQ. The CDR3 loop reads CASIPLEGLLTDTQYF. For the CDR3, the DNA is TGTGCCAGCATCCCACTGGAAGGACTCCTGACAGATACGCAGTATTTT. The entire variable domain, with the rest obtained from reference TRBV7-8 and TRBJ2-3, is as follows: GAGVSQSPRYKVAKRGQDVALRCDPISGHVSLFWYQQALGQGPEFLTYFQNEAQLDKSGLPSDRFFAERPEGSVSTLKIQRTQQEDSAVYLCASIPLEGLLTDTQYFGPGTRLTVL.

The chain has TRBV7-9 and TRBJ2-5; D gene ambiguous. Germline-derived CDR1 and CDR2 are SEHNR and FQNEAQ (reference sequence). The V gene lost 2 bases and the J gene lost 5 bases, with 9 bases spanning the gap. The CDR3 has 13 amino acids. CDR3 sequence reads: CASSLRLAETQYF. The CDR3 nucleotides read TGTGCCAGCAGCTTACGACTGGCGGAGACCCAGTACTTC.

This clonotype was picked up a small number of times. The chain recombines TRBV18 with TRBJ1-1, with 9 bases fitting TRBD1. The CDR3 spans 16 residues. V dropped 6 bases and J dropped 4; count of bases not matched to a gene: 12. Per the germline V gene, CDR1 is KGHSH and CDR2 is LQKENI. CDR3 in amino acids: CASSRRRTGEGTEAFF. CDR3 sequence (DNA): TGTGCCAGCTCCCGCAGAAGGACAGGGGAGGGCACTGAAGCTTTCTTT.

The chain combines TRBV29-1 with TRBJ2-1; TRBD2 aligns across 9 bases. Trimming at V came to 4 bases and at J to 3 bases, leaving 10 bases not matched to a gene. Germline CDR1 and CDR2: SQVTM and ANQGSEA. The CDR3 loop spans 16 amino acids. DNA of the CDR3: TGCAGCGTTGGAGACGATAGACTAGCGGACTACAATGAGCAGTTCTTC. Translation gives CSVGDDRLADYNEQFF.